This is a list of T cell receptor beta chains from one sample in a study of blood T cells in healthy people across ages. MiXCR, applied by TCRdb to the 5' RACE reads, yields one record per CDR3 protein. The sample lists 1.2 million to 1.5 million distinct CDR3 sequences; roughly 64% were seen once. What was sequenced was blood. The receptors originated from a man between 18 and 35 years old in good health. The CDR3 runs from the conserved cysteine through the conserved F or W.

j_gene: TRBJ2-1; v_gene: TRBV20-1; CDR3aa: CSARFDLRDTLNEQFF
j_gene: TRBJ2-2; v_gene: TRBV6-2/TRBV6-3; CDR3aa: CASSYSQVTGELFF
j_gene: TRBJ2-7; v_gene: TRBV10-3; CDR3aa: CAISDLTTYEQYF
j_gene: -; v_gene: TRBV2; CDR3aa: CASSDSCEQYF
j_gene: TRBJ1-5; v_gene: TRBV2; CDR3aa: CASSVSGRDQPQHF
j_gene: TRBJ2-3; v_gene: TRBV20-1; CDR3aa: CSAREPGQTSTDTQYF
j_gene: TRBJ2-1; v_gene: TRBV4-3; CDR3aa: CASRHEGEADEQFF
j_gene: TRBJ1-5; v_gene: TRBV12-3/TRBV12-4; CDR3aa: CASTEWDAGNQPQHF
j_gene: TRBJ2-3; v_gene: TRBV7-2; CDR3aa: CASSFPGQGVSGRTDTQYF
j_gene: TRBJ2-1; v_gene: TRBV6-5; CDR3aa: CASSYSSVGLRNEQFF
j_gene: TRBJ1-6; v_gene: TRBV27; CDR3aa: CASSFLKDSPLHF
j_gene: TRBJ1-2; v_gene: TRBV4-2; CDR3aa: CASSQDHLVRVRGYTF
j_gene: TRBJ2-5; v_gene: TRBV14; CDR3aa: CASSRGKFPNYEQYF
j_gene: TRBJ2-1; v_gene: TRBV7-9; CDR3aa: CASSGPTGGSYNEQFF
j_gene: TRBJ2-7; v_gene: TRBV29-1; CDR3aa: CSVETGSRSSYEQYF
j_gene: TRBJ2-3; v_gene: TRBV24-1; CDR3aa: CAASDWTDTSTDTQYF
j_gene: TRBJ1-1; v_gene: TRBV3-1; CDR3aa: CASSQDRGKEAFF
j_gene: TRBJ2-7; v_gene: TRBV4-1; CDR3aa: CASSHLTSEQYF
j_gene: TRBJ2-1; v_gene: TRBV20-1; CDR3aa: CSARGQAYNEQFF
j_gene: TRBJ2-3; v_gene: TRBV6-2/TRBV6-3; CDR3aa: CASRAGNTDTQYF
j_gene: TRBJ2-2; v_gene: TRBV29-1; CDR3aa: CSVEESYTGELFF
j_gene: TRBJ1-5; v_gene: TRBV4-1; CDR3aa: CASSQDPDQPRHF
j_gene: TRBJ1-2; v_gene: TRBV29-1; CDR3aa: CSVGASPGTGYGYTF
j_gene: TRBJ1-6; v_gene: TRBV6-6; CDR3aa: CASSYAGVESPLHF
j_gene: TRBJ2-3; v_gene: TRBV12-3/TRBV12-4; CDR3aa: CASSFRNTQYF
j_gene: TRBJ1-5; v_gene: TRBV7-9; CDR3aa: CASSEGTGLSHF
j_gene: TRBJ1-4; v_gene: TRBV7-9; CDR3aa: CASSLAIGAYDEKLFF
j_gene: TRBJ2-3; v_gene: TRBV25-1; CDR3aa: CASTGRGYSTDTQYF
j_gene: TRBJ2-1; v_gene: TRBV6-4; CDR3aa: CASSDSLSNEQFF
j_gene: TRBJ1-5; v_gene: TRBV6-4; CDR3aa: CAGTWGQWAPQHF